This T cell receptor beta chain was found in a study of spatial heterogeneity in lung cancer. Study as a whole: Among detected sequences, beta-chain ones consistently exceeded alpha-chain ones in number. General observations from the study: Follow-up blood showed ubiquitous expanded tumor TCRs less than blood at resection did.

This clonotype was found many times. No antigen is known for it. Carried by each TCR cDNA molecule was a unique molecular identifier. Each CDR3 protein is one row after TCRdb ran MiXCR on the 5' RACE reads. The data show 48,000 or so distinct CDR3 sequences, with approximately 5.7% seen just once and around 10% held by the top ten. Time point: sample taken at primary tumor resection. From tumor, nontumor lung or frozen PBMC, whole RNA was taken unsorted for sequencing. The donor group consisted of over 55 patients who had untreated, early-stage non-small cell lung cancer. Trimming cost V 1 base and J 6 bases; bases outside gene matches: 7. This CDR3 region has 14 residues. Per germline, CDR1 DFQATT and CDR2 SNEGSKA (reference sequence).

This material consisted of PBMCs, taken at surgery. The V gene is TRBV20-1, the J gene TRBJ1-2, with 8 bases aligning to TRBD1. The TCR comes from a male donor with early-stage non-small cell lung cancer. This CDR3 reads CSARVPRTGHGYTF. CDR3 DNA: TGCAGTGCTAGAGTTCCGAGGACAGGGCATGGCTACACCTTC.